Each of the 12 T cell receptor beta chains below was sequenced from the same sample in a study of T cells in Graves' hyperthyroidism and ophthalmopathy. RNA transcripts were the template for amplifying TCR beta CDR3 regions. Initially, a first-round RT-PCR of the TCR CDR3 employed the HTBI primer set. TCRdb reanalysed the multiplex PCR reads using MiXCR and keeps one entry per CDR3 protein. The sample holds about 380,000 distinct CDR3 sequences; less than 20% are singletons and the top ten take 40%. Sequences were obtained from blood. The source is a man aged 18 to 30 with Graves' ophthalmopathy.

The gene calls are TRBV7-3 and TRBJ2-3; 12 nucleotides agree with TRBD2. In germline, CDR1 is SGHTA, CDR2 FQGTGA. The CDR3 sequence is 16 residues long. The ends lost 5 bases at V and 4 bases at J; junction bases unmatched: 7. This CDR3 is CASSPSGGAVADTQYF. CDR3 sequence (DNA): TGTGCCAGCAGCCCTAGCGGGGGGGCCGTGGCAGATACGCAGTATTTT.

The rearrangement uses TRBV20-1 and TRBJ1-1; D not certain. Trimming stripped 2 bases from V and 6 bases from J, with 10 bases between. In germline, CDR1 is DFQATT, CDR2 SNEGSKA (reference sequence). The CDR3 runs to 12 residues. The CDR3 loop reads CSARRQVAEAFF. The CDR3 DNA follows: TGCAGTGCTAGAAGGCAGGTGGCTGAAGCTTTCTTT.

This clonotype occurred many times. V is TRBV20-1 and J is TRBJ1-1; D not resolved. This CDR3 has 14 amino acids. The germline V gene encodes CDR1 DFQATT and CDR2 SNEGSKA (reference sequence). Deletions cut 3 bases from V and 0 bases from J, with 11 bases between. This CDR3 reads CSASRGNMNTEAFF. The CDR3 nucleotides are TGCAGTGCTAGTCGCGGCAACATGAACACTGAAGCTTTCTTT.

This clonotype was seen more than once but under ten times. This chain uses TRBV9 with TRBJ2-3, with 13 bases identical to TRBD2. Looked up from germline, CDR1 is SGDLS and CDR2 is YYNGEE. The CDR3 runs 16 residues. The V gene end was trimmed by 4 bases and the J gene end by 4 bases; junction bases not matched to a gene: 6. Here the CDR3 reads CASSLGTSGVADTQYF. Here the CDR3 DNA reads TGTGCCAGCAGCCTGGGGACTAGCGGGGTCGCAGATACGCAGTATTTT.

This clonotype was detected only a few times. J is TRBJ1-5 and V is TRBV11-2; tentatively, D is TRBD1 (5 bases). Germline V lookup: CDR1 SGHAT, CDR2 FQNNGV. The CDR3 loop spans 14 amino acids. Trimming removed 5 bases at V and 4 bases at J, with 12 bases between. The CDR3 sequence is CASSNAGGNQPQHF. The CDR3 DNA reads TGTGCCAGCAGCAACGCCGGGGGTAATCAGCCCCAGCATTTT.

This rearrangement joins TRBV14 to TRBJ1-1, with 9 nucleotides matching TRBD1. The germline gives CDR1 SGHDN, CDR2 FVKESK. J gave up 6 bases and V 2 bases, and 4 bases lay outside the gene matches. CDR3 length: 14 amino acids. The CDR3 loop is CASSQTQGAAEAFF. CDR3 bases: TGTGCCAGCAGCCAAACACAGGGGGCGGCTGAAGCTTTCTTT.

The chain joins TRBV5-6 to TRBJ1-2; D is undetermined. The CDR3 totals 14 residues. The germline CDR1 and CDR2 sequences are SGHDT and YYEEEE. V shed 4 bases and J shed 2 bases, with 12 bases lying between them. As DNA, the CDR3 is TGTGCCAGCAGCCTCCGACGGAGGAACTATGGCTACACCTTC. Encoded protein: CASSLRRRNYGYTF. Together with reference TRBV5-6 and TRBJ1-2, the CDR3 gives the full variable domain: DAGVTQSPTHLIKTRGQQVTLRCSPKSGHDTVSWYQQALGQGPQFIFQYYEEEERQRGNFPDRFSGHQFPNYSSELNVNALLLGDSALYLCASSLRRRNYGYTFGSGTRLTVV.

Of note for this clonotype: An end of the junction differs from the germline gene, which may be a read error. As DNA, the CDR3 is TGTGCCAGCAGTGACTCCCCCGGGGGAGCGGGGAGGTCAGATACGCAGTATTTT. The encoded protein is CASSDSPGGAGRSDTQYF. The chain uses TRBV6-5 and TRBJ2-3, with 7 nucleotides matching TRBD2. The CDR3 has 18 residues. CDR1 and CDR2 (germline): MNHEY, SVGAGI.

This clonotype was detected many times. The rearrangement links TRBV20-1 to TRBJ2-7; 7 bases fit TRBD1. The junction had 6 bases not matched to a gene; V was cut back by 4 bases and J by 0 bases. Germline-derived CDR1 and CDR2 are DFQATT and SNEGSKA (reference sequence). This CDR3 is built from 14 residues. This CDR3 reads CSATRDSSSYEQYF. CDR3 bases: TGCAGTGCTACCCGGGACAGCAGCTCCTACGAGCAGTACTTC.

The sample holds many counts of this clonotype. This rearrangement joins TRBV20-1 to TRBJ2-3; D possibly corresponds to TRBD2 (7 bases). The CDR3 length is 15 residues. Germline assignment: CDR1 DFQATT and CDR2 SNEGSKA (reference sequence). The V end was cut by 5 bases, the J end by 2 bases, with 17 bases between. The CDR3 region is CSAEPRGPVTDTQYF. The CDR3 DNA is TGCAGTGCTGAACCGCGGGGGCCTGTCACAGATACGCAGTATTTT.

In DNA, the CDR3 is TGCAGCGTCCGACAGGGAGGGTATGGCTACACCTTC. Translation: CSVRQGGYGYTF. The chain links TRBV29-1 to TRBJ1-2; 7 bases are shared with TRBD1. This CDR3 region has 12 residues. CDR1 is SQVTM and CDR2 is ANQGSEA in the germline V gene. V shed 6 bases, J shed 5 bases, and the junction held 6 bases outside the gene matches.

This clonotype came up many times. This chain connects TRBV6-1 to TRBJ2-5; 7 positions match TRBD1. Trimming at V came to 7 bases and at J to 2 bases, leaving 4 bases not matched to a gene. The CDR3 spans 13 residues. Looked up from germline, CDR1 is MNHNS and CDR2 is SASEGT. As DNA, the CDR3 is TGTGCCAGCATAATGGGACAGCAAGAGACCCAGTACTTC. It yields the protein CASIMGQQETQYF.